The 2 T cell receptor beta chains below all came from one sample that was sequenced in a study of CD4 and CD8 cells across lung adenocarcinoma regions (dated by TCRdb to the late 2010s). Libraries were made using PCR. The listed sequencing device is HiSeq X Ten. TCRdb reran the public reads through fastp at Q25 and MiXCR, keeping productive beta chains. Rows merge per CDR3 protein into single entries with the most common DNA and genes. For this sample there are about 11,000 distinct CDR3 sequences; around 50% appear just once. 30% to 40% of the sample comes from the top ten. Source material: CD8+ T cells from the center of a lung tumor. The label giving this sample's cell subset or site can be read as: tumor center region. These receptors originate from a female donor with lung adenocarcinoma. The CD4 and CD8 labels of this study may be unreliable.

The table lists this clonotype with a count of one. This chain links TRBV7-2 with TRBJ2-5; 9 bases agree with TRBD2. The end of the DNA is better explained by TRBJ2-7, so the J call may be wrong. The CDR3 extends over 14 amino acids. Germline V gene data show CDR1 as SGHTA and CDR2 as FQGNSA. As DNA, the CDR3 is TGTGCCAGCAGCTTTAGCGGGGGATCCTACGAGCAGTACTTC. It specifies CASSFSGGSYEQYF.

In its sample, this clonotype is large. The J gene is TRBJ2-1, the V gene TRBV6-1; D is possibly TRBD1 or TRBD2 (5 bases each). Trimming took 8 bases from V and 6 from J, leaving 20 bases between them. Germline V gene data show CDR1 as MNHNS and CDR2 as SASEGT. The CDR3 length is 15 residues. The CDR3 nucleotides are TGTGCCAGCCGGCCCGGGATAAGTAGGGGCAATGAGCAGTTCTTC. Amino acids: CASRPGISRGNEQFF.